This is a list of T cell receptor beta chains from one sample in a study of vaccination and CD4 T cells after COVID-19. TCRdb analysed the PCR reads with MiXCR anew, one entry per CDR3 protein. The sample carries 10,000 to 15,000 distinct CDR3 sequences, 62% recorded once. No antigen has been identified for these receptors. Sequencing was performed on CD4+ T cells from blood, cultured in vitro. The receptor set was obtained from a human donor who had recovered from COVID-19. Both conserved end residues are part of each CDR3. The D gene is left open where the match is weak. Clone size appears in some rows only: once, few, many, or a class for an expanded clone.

DNA: TGCAGTGCTTGGCGGAGCTGGGGAACCGGGGAGCTGTTTTTT
CDR3: CSAWRSWGTGELFF
length: 14
J: TRBJ2-2
size: -
V: TRBV20-1
D: -

DNA: TGTGCCAGTAGTACAATCACTGAAGCTTTCTTT
CDR3: CASSTITEAFF
length: 11
J: TRBJ1-1
size: -
V: TRBV19
D: -

DNA: TGTGCCAGCAGTTCACTCTCGACTAGCGGTGTGAACAATGAGCAGTTCTTC
CDR3: CASSSLSTSGVNNEQFF
length: 17
J: TRBJ2-1
size: -
V: TRBV6-2/TRBV6-3
D: TRBD2

DNA: TGTGCCAGCAGCTTAGGGGGGGCGGACTATGGCTACACCTTC
CDR3: CASSLGGADYGYTF
length: 14
J: TRBJ1-2
size: -
V: TRBV7-9
D: -

DNA: TGTGCCAGCACCCTAGGACAGGGTGGCCCTTATAATTCACCCCTCCACTTT
CDR3: CASTLGQGGPYNSPLHF
length: 17
J: TRBJ1-6
size: -
V: TRBV28
D: TRBD1

DNA: TGCAGTGCAACAGGGGGGGACTACGAGCAGTACTTC
CDR3: CSATGGDYEQYF
length: 12
J: TRBJ2-7
size: once
V: TRBV20-1
D: -

DNA: TGTGCCAGCAGCGACACATATCCTAGCAATCAGCCCCAGCATTTT
CDR3: CASSDTYPSNQPQHF
length: 15
J: TRBJ1-5
size: few
V: TRBV28
D: -

DNA: TGTGCCAGCAGCCACGGGACAGGGCATGGCTACACCTTC
CDR3: CASSHGTGHGYTF
length: 13
J: TRBJ1-2
size: -
V: TRBV3-1
D: TRBD1

DNA: TGTGCCATGACTGCTCAGGGGCATGACGGGGAGCTGTTTTTT
CDR3: CAMTAQGHDGELFF
length: 14
J: TRBJ2-2
size: -
V: TRBV10-3
D: -

DNA: TGCAGTGCTAGAGATGGGGCTAGCATGGATACGCAGTATTTT
CDR3: CSARDGASMDTQYF
length: 14
J: TRBJ2-3
size: -
V: TRBV20-1
D: -

DNA: TGTGCCAGCTCGTGGGGACATGAGCAGTTCTTC
CDR3: CASSWGHEQFF
length: 11
J: TRBJ2-1
size: -
V: TRBV27
D: -

DNA: TGCAGTGCTAGGAACCCCGGGACTAGCGGGAGGCCCTGGAATTTT
CDR3: CSARNPGTSGRPWNF
length: 15
J: TRBJ2-3
size: -
V: TRBV20-1
D: TRBD2

DNA: TGTGCCAGCAGCCCCGGACAGGTTAATGAAAAACTGTTTTTT
CDR3: CASSPGQVNEKLFF
length: 14
J: TRBJ1-4
size: -
V: TRBV7-2
D: TRBD1

DNA: TGCGCCAGCAGCCAAGGACAGGCGTCTTACAATGAGCAGTTCTTC
CDR3: CASSQGQASYNEQFF
length: 15
J: TRBJ2-1
size: -
V: TRBV4-3
D: -

DNA: TGTGCCAGCAGCTTAAGACAGAACACCGGGGAGCTGTTTTTT
CDR3: CASSLRQNTGELFF
length: 14
J: TRBJ2-2
size: once
V: TRBV7-8
D: -

DNA: TGTGCCAGCAGCTTTGACGGGAGGATCTACAATGAGCAGTTCTTC
CDR3: CASSFDGRIYNEQFF
length: 15
J: TRBJ2-1
size: -
V: TRBV7-2
D: TRBD2

DNA: TGTGCCAGCAGCTTAGGGTCCCGAGGGGGCCAAGAGACCCAGTACTTC
CDR3: CASSLGSRGGQETQYF
length: 16
J: TRBJ2-5
size: -
V: TRBV11-3
D: -

DNA: TGTGCCAGCAGCTTTCAGGGGCCTGCGAACACCGGGGAGCTGTTTTTT
CDR3: CASSFQGPANTGELFF
length: 16
J: TRBJ2-2
size: -
V: TRBV7-8
D: -

DNA: TGTGCCACCTCCCAGACAGGGGGCGCGGCAGATACGCAGTATTTT
CDR3: CATSQTGGAADTQYF
length: 15
J: TRBJ2-3
size: -
V: TRBV24-1
D: TRBD1

DNA: TGTGCCAGCAGCCCTACCGGGACAGGCAACTATGGCTACACCTTC
CDR3: CASSPTGTGNYGYTF
length: 15
J: TRBJ1-2
size: -
V: TRBV7-2
D: TRBD1